The 19 T cell receptor beta chains below come from one sample, sequenced in a study of cytomegalovirus exposure and HLA in healthy donors. The PCR contained 60 Vbeta and 13 Jbeta primers. The protocol was immunoSEQ multiplex PCR, while the TCRdb copy is restricted to in-frame clones and leaves out a portion. The sample records 78,000 or so clones, approximately 66% being singletons. Source material: PBMCs. These TCRs come from a male donor in good health and CMV-seropositive.

The rearrangement joins TRBV7-2 to TRBJ1-1, with a possible D match to TRBD1 (5 bases). The CDR3 sequence is 14 residues long. Germline CDR1 is SGHTA and CDR2 is FQGNSA. The V end lost 6 bases, the J end lost 5 bases, and 16 bases lay between the germline ends. This CDR3 is CASSPNRKGTEAFF. The CDR3 coding sequence is TGTGCCAGCAGTCCAAACAGGAAGGGGACTGAAGCTTTCTTT.

The chain joins TRBV10-1 to TRBJ2-7; TRBD1 agrees at 9 bases. This CDR3 spans 16 amino acids. From germline, CDR1 is WNHNN and CDR2 SYGVQD (reference sequence). The V segment lost 0 bases and the J segment 3 bases; nucleotides outside the gene matches: 6. The CDR3 DNA follows: TGCGCCAGCAGTGAGTCAGGGGACAGGGTGAACTACGAGCAGTACTTC. This sequence encodes CASSESGDRVNYEQYF.

This rearrangement joins TRBV28 to TRBJ2-3; 10 positions agree with TRBD1. Trimming removed 6 bases from V and 2 bases from J; junction bases left unmatched: 5. The germline gives CDR1 MDHEN, CDR2 SYDVKM. The CDR3 has 15 residues. The CDR3 loop is CASSTGTGATDTQYF. CDR3 coding DNA: TGTGCCAGCAGCACCGGGACAGGGGCCACAGATACGCAGTATTTT. The full variable domain, rest sourced from reference TRBV28 and TRBJ2-3, is DVKVTQSSRYLVKRTGEKVFLECVQDMDHENMFWYRQDPGLGLRLIYFSYDVKMKEKGDIPEGYSVSREKKERFSLILESASTNQTSMYLCASSTGTGATDTQYFGPGTRLTVL.

The V call is TRBV7-9, the J call TRBJ2-5; TRBD1 aligns across 8 bases. Germline CDR1 reads SEHNR; CDR2 reads FQNEAQ (reference sequence). The junction had 10 bases not matched to a gene; V was cut back by 5 bases and J by 2 bases. The CDR3 sequence is 16 residues long. As DNA, the CDR3 is TGTGCCAGCAGCCCCCGCGGGACAGGACAACAAGAGACCCAGTACTTC. Translation gives CASSPRGTGQQETQYF.

This chain connects TRBV5-6 to TRBJ2-1; 10 positions agree with TRBD2. After removal of 5 bases from V and 4 bases from J, the junction contained 6 bases not matched to a gene. Looked up from germline, CDR1 is SGHDT and CDR2 is YYEEEE. The CDR3 is 15 residues long. The CDR3 is CASSPGLAVYNEQFF. Here the CDR3 DNA reads TGTGCCAGCAGTCCCGGACTAGCGGTTTACAATGAGCAGTTCTTC.

This chain joins TRBV28 and TRBJ1-2, with unresolved D. This CDR3 spans 17 amino acids. Trimming cost V 3 bases and J 4 bases, with 21 bases left between them. Germline CDR1 is MDHEN and CDR2 is SYDVKM. The CDR3 coding sequence is TGTGCCAGCAGTTTCGGCGCAGGAACCTTACGTCTCTATGGCTACACCTTC. Translating it yields CASSFGAGTLRLYGYTF.

This clone was detected only a few times. The J gene is TRBJ2-7, the V gene TRBV2; TRBD1 matches 8 bases. This CDR3 is 14 amino acids long. Germline-derived CDR1 and CDR2 are SNHLY and FYNNEI. Losses at the gene ends were 10 bases for V and 5 bases for J; bases not matched to a gene: 13. CDR3: CAINLRGRGNEQYF. CDR3 coding DNA: TGTGCCATCAATCTCAGGGGGCGCGGGAACGAGCAGTACTTC. Full variable domain (remainder filled in from reference TRBV2 and TRBJ2-7): EPEVTQTPSHQVTQMGQEVILRCVPISNHLYFYWYRQILGQKVEFLVSFYNNEISEKSEIFDDQFSVERPDGSNFTLKIRSTKLEDSAMYFCAINLRGRGNEQYFGPGTRLTVT.

The rearrangement joins TRBV19 to TRBJ1-1; 8 nucleotides agree with TRBD1. CDR3 length equals 16 residues. Per the germline V gene, CDR1 is LNHDA and CDR2 is SQIVND (reference sequence). With 5 bases clipped from V and 2 bases from J, the junction kept 10 bases outside the gene matches. CDR3 residues: CASSRLPGGRNTEAFF. The CDR3 DNA follows: TGTGCCAGTAGTCGATTACCAGGGGGCAGAAACACTGAAGCTTTCTTT.

This chain joins TRBV14 and TRBJ2-1; 7 bases line up with TRBD1. This CDR3 comprises 13 residues. In germline, CDR1 is SGHDN, CDR2 FVKESK. V lost 1 base and J lost 6; bases outside the gene matches: 0. The CDR3 DNA reads as TGTGCCAGCAGCCAAGCAGGGGGCAATGAGCAGTTCTTC. This codes for CASSQAGGNEQFF.

V and J are TRBV2 and TRBJ2-7; 7 bases match TRBD1. CDR3 size: 15 residues. CDR1 is SNHLY, CDR2 FYNNEI, per germline. Germline trimming cut 7 bases from V and 3 bases from J; bases unmatched to any gene: 12. CDR3 loop: CASNLGQPGGYEQYF. For the CDR3, the DNA is TGTGCCAGCAACTTGGGACAGCCAGGGGGCTACGAGCAGTACTTC.

The chain is built from TRBV15 and TRBJ2-7; TRBD2 agrees at 9 bases. CDR1 LNHNV and CDR2 YYDKDF come from the germline V gene (reference sequence). Unmatched junction bases numbered 5, after V lost 8 bases and J lost 3 bases. The CDR3 covers 13 residues. CDR3 residues: CATPSGESYEQYF. The DNA of the CDR3 is TGTGCCACCCCTAGCGGGGAGAGCTACGAGCAGTACTTC.

This chain joins TRBV5-5 and TRBJ2-3; 7 bases are shared with TRBD2. The junction had 6 bases not matched to a gene; V was cut back by 3 bases and J by 8 bases. Germline CDR1 reads SGHKS; CDR2 reads YYEKEE (reference sequence). CDR3 length: 13 residues. CDR3: CASSSSSGGTQYF. Written as DNA, the CDR3 is TGTGCCAGCAGCTCGAGTTCGGGGGGTACGCAGTATTTT.

CDR3 nucleotides: TGTGCCAGCAGCCAAGAGAGGGGGACTAGCGGGAGGAAATCGGGCACAGATACGCAGTATTTT. Translation: CASSQERGTSGRKSGTDTQYF. The rearrangement joins TRBV4-2 to TRBJ2-3, with 15 bases aligning to TRBD2. The CDR3 extends over 21 amino acids. V was clipped by 0 bases and J by 1 base; unmatched bases: 11. Germline V lookup: CDR1 LGHNA, CDR2 YNFKEQ.

The chain links TRBV29-1 to TRBJ1-2, with D possibly matching TRBD1 (6 bases). The V and J ends lost 5 bases and 2 bases respectively, with 6 bases between them. CDR1 and CDR2 from the germline V gene are SQVTM and ANQGSEA. The CDR3 is 11 amino acids. The CDR3 DNA reads as TGCAGCGTTACAGGGAACTATGGCTACACCTTC. Translated: CSVTGNYGYTF. Full variable domain (rest looked up from reference TRBV29-1 and TRBJ1-2): SAVISQKPSRDICQRGTSLTIQCQVDSQVTMMFWYRQQPGQSLTLIATANQGSEATYESGFVIDKFPISRPNLTFSTLTVSNMSPEDSSIYLCSVTGNYGYTFGSGTRLTVV.

V is TRBV18 and J is TRBJ1-1; no definite D call. Per germline, CDR1 KGHSH and CDR2 LQKENI. This CDR3 contains 15 residues. The ends were cut back, 0 bases at V and 1 base at J, with 9 bases in the middle. CDR3 DNA sequence: TGTGCCAGCTCACCACCATTGACGGGGAACACTGAAGCTTTCTTT. Encoded protein: CASSPPLTGNTEAFF.

This chain joins TRBV4-3 and TRBJ2-1; 14 bases line up with TRBD2. V shed 4 bases and J 8 bases; nucleotides not matched to a gene: 7. The CDR3 is made up of 16 amino acids. Germline CDR1 LGHNA, CDR2 YSLEER. CDR3 protein: CASSPATSGRAYEQFF. The CDR3 DNA follows: TGCGCCAGCAGCCCCGCGACTAGCGGGAGGGCCTATGAGCAGTTCTTC.

The sample holds one count of this clone. This sequence joins TRBV30 and TRBJ1-1, with a weak D call TRBD1 (6 bases). The V gene's germline CDR1 is GTSNPN and CDR2 SVGIG (reference sequence). This CDR3 has 12 residues. CDR3 in DNA: TGTGCTATAGCGGGGGGGCCGATTGAAGCTTTCTTT. It is translated as CAIAGGPIEAFF.

This clone was seen more than once but under ten times. The junction shows a germline mismatch at one end, possibly a read error. CDR3 sequence reads: CSSSRSGDGDEAFF. CDR3 nucleotides: TGTTCCAGCAGCCGCTCAGGGGATGGAGATGAAGCTTTCTTT. This chain joins TRBV7-9 and TRBJ1-1; D is possibly TRBD1 (6 bases). This CDR3 contains 14 residues. CDR1 and CDR2 from the germline V gene are SEHNR and FQNEAQ (reference sequence). Full variable domain (outside the CDR3, taken from reference TRBV7-9 and TRBJ1-1): DTGVSQNPRHKITKRGQNVTFRCDPISEHNRLYWYRQTLGQGPEFLTYFQNEAQLEKSRLLSDRFSAERPKGSFSTLEIQRTEQGDSAMYLCSSSRSGDGDEAFFGQGTRLTVV.

The chain employs TRBV5-8 and TRBJ2-7; D possibly corresponds to TRBD1 (5 bases). Per germline, CDR1 SGHTS and CDR2 YDEGEE. The V and J ends lost 4 bases and 3 bases respectively, with 8 bases between them. The CDR3 has 12 amino acids. CDR3: CASSVTDYEQYF. The CDR3 nucleotides are TGTGCCAGCAGCGTGACAGACTACGAGCAGTACTTC.